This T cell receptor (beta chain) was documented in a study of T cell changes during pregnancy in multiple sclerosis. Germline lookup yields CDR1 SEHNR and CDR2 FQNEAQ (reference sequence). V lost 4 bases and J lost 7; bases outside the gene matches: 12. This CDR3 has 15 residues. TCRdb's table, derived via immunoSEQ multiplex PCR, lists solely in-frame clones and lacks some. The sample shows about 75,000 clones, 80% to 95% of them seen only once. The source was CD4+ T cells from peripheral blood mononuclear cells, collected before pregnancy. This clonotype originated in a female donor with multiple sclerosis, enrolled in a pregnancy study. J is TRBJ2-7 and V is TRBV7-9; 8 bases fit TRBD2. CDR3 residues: CASSSPAGGQWEQYF. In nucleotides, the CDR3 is TGTGCCAGCAGCTCCCCTGCGGGGGGCCAGTGGGAGCAGTACTTC.